The 19 T cell receptor beta chains listed next were all sequenced from one sample in a study of blood T cell repertoires in COVID-19. TCRdb's copy holds only in-frame clones and misses some; the assay was immunoSEQ multiplex PCR. The sample yields 250,000 to 350,000 clones, roughly 89% seen once. Sequenced material: PBMCs or T cells enriched from blood (not recorded which). The receptor set was obtained from a woman under 30 with acute COVID-19.

The J gene is TRBJ1-2, the V gene TRBV12-3 or TRBV12-4; weak D call: TRBD1 (6 bases). The CDR3 totals 13 residues. Trimming left V 6 bases short and J 4 bases short, with 12 bases between. The CDR3 coding sequence is TGTGCCAGCAGCGCCGACAGGTCCTATGGCTACACCTTC. It encodes CASSADRSYGYTF.

The chain joins TRBV5-6 to TRBJ2-3; D may be TRBD1 (6 bases). Trimming removed 1 base from V and 4 bases from J, with 13 bases in between. Germline values: CDR1 SGHDT, CDR2 YYEEEE. This CDR3 contains 15 residues. CDR3 DNA sequence: TGTGCCAGCAGCTTGTCAGGGGTAAGGGCAGATACGCAGTATTTT. This translates into CASSLSGVRADTQYF.

This chain connects TRBV10-3 to TRBJ1-4, with 9 bases aligning to TRBD1. The CDR3 has 14 residues. Germline-derived CDR1 and CDR2 are ENHRY and SYGVKD. Losses at the gene ends were 7 bases for V and 8 bases for J; bases not matched to a gene: 8. CDR3 nucleotide sequence: TGTGCCATCAAAGCAAGGGACAGGGACGAAAAACTGTTTTTT. Translation gives CAIKARDRDEKLFF.

This chain connects TRBV18 to TRBJ1-6, with TRBD1 matching over 7 bases. CDR3 size: 15 residues. Germline lookup yields CDR1 KGHSH and CDR2 LQKENI. Trimming at V came to 0 bases and at J to 8 bases, leaving 4 bases not matched to a gene. Here the CDR3 reads CASSPPGTADSPLHF. CDR3 in DNA: TGTGCCAGCTCACCACCGGGGACAGCTGATTCACCCCTCCACTTT. The full variable domain, rest sourced from reference TRBV18 and TRBJ1-6, is NAGVMQNPRHLVRRRGQEARLRCSPMKGHSHVYWYRQLPEEGLKFMVYLQKENIIDESGMPKERFSAEFPKEGPSILRIQQVVRGDSAAYFCASSPPGTADSPLHFGNGTRLTVT.

This clone was found a few times. The chain has TRBV30 and TRBJ2-1; D remains unclear. The CDR3 sequence is 13 residues long. Germline CDR1 GTSNPN, CDR2 SVGIG (reference sequence). The V gene lost 2 bases and the J gene lost 2 bases, with 7 bases spanning the gap. In nucleotides, the CDR3 is TGTGCCTGGAGTAAGCCCCCCTACAATGAGCAGTTCTTC. Protein product: CAWSKPPYNEQFF.

The chain recombines TRBV9 with TRBJ1-5; no clear D. Trimming pared 2 bases from V and 4 bases from J, leaving 16 bases between. CDR3 length: 16 amino acids. CDR1 SGDLS and CDR2 YYNGEE come from the germline V gene. CDR3 DNA sequence: TGTGCCAGCAGCGTCGGCGAGGGCATAGGAAATCAGCCCCAGCATTTT. It codes for CASSVGEGIGNQPQHF.

Comments on this clone: A junction boundary mismatches the germline segment, possibly from a read error. Other DNA sequences in the same sample also yield this CDR3. The chain carries TRBV5-1 and TRBJ1-1; 11 positions match TRBD1. Germline V gene sequence: CDR1 SGHRS, CDR2 YFSETQ. The CDR3 has 16 amino acids. This CDR3 is CASSTWTGGMSTEAFF. The CDR3 bases are TGCGCTAGCAGCACCTGGACAGGGGGCATGAGCACTGAAGCTTTCTTT.

The V call is TRBV28, the J call TRBJ2-2, with TRBD1 as a possible D gene (6 bases). This CDR3 comprises 14 residues. The germline V gene encodes CDR1 MDHEN and CDR2 SYDVKM. V was trimmed by 5 bases and J by 5 bases, leaving 12 bases between them. Here the CDR3 reads CASSITGTTGELFF. CDR3 DNA: TGTGCCAGCAGTATAACAGGGACGACCGGGGAGCTGTTTTTT.

The V call is TRBV6-5, the J call TRBJ1-1, with a weak D call TRBD1 (5 bases). V shed 2 bases and J shed 2 bases, with 12 bases lying between them. The CDR3 consists of 15 residues. Germline CDR1 is MNHEY and CDR2 is SVGAGI. The CDR3 protein is CASSYGSDSNTEAFF. The CDR3 DNA is TGTGCCAGCAGTTACGGCTCCGACAGTAACACTGAAGCTTTCTTT.

The chain has TRBV7-2 and TRBJ1-2; 7 bases line up with TRBD1. This CDR3 is built from 15 residues. V was clipped by 5 bases and J by 3 bases; unmatched bases: 9. Germline V gene data show CDR1 as SGHTA and CDR2 as FQGNSA. In DNA, the CDR3 is TGTGCCAGCAGCCGCCCGGGACAGCCTCACTATGGCTACACCTTC. Translating it yields CASSRPGQPHYGYTF.

The CDR3 loop reads CASSQRRGTEAFF. CDR3 coding DNA: TGTGCCAGCAGCCAACGCAGGGGAACTGAAGCTTTCTTT. V and J are TRBV6-5 and TRBJ1-1; D perhaps matches TRBD1 (6 bases). From germline, CDR1 is MNHEY and CDR2 SVGAGI. The germline V and J ends were trimmed by 6 bases and 5 bases, with 13 bases remaining between them. The CDR3 totals 13 residues.

V usage is TRBV19 and J usage is TRBJ2-3; 9 bases are shared with TRBD2. There are 17 residues in the CDR3. Germline lookup yields CDR1 LNHDA and CDR2 SQIVND (reference sequence). Trimming at V came to 5 bases and at J to 4 bases, leaving 13 bases not matched to a gene. DNA for the CDR3: TGTGCCAGTAGTGAGGAGGTGGGACTAGCTTGGTCAGATACGCAGTATTTT. This translates into CASSEEVGLAWSDTQYF.

This clone was seen only once. The chain couples TRBV18 to TRBJ1-2; 12 bases match TRBD1. The germline V gene encodes CDR1 KGHSH and CDR2 LQKENI. The CDR3 length is 22 residues. V was clipped by 2 bases and J by 5 bases; unmatched bases: 24. The CDR3 nucleotides read TGTGCCAGCTCACCAAACTTGAACTCGGTCGGGACAGGGGGCGCCAACCGGTATGGCTACACCTTC. Its translation: CASSPNLNSVGTGGANRYGYTF.

V and J are TRBV6-5 and TRBJ1-5; D call uncertain. The CDR3 totals 13 residues. V was trimmed by 5 bases and J by 7 bases, leaving 12 bases between them. CDR1 MNHEY and CDR2 SVGAGI come from the germline V gene. The CDR3 sequence: CASSTQALQPQHF. CDR3 nucleotide sequence: TGTGCCAGCAGTACCCAGGCTCTCCAGCCCCAGCATTTT.

CDR3 DNA: TGTGCCAGCAGTTGGACCGCGACGGGAACTGAAGCTTTCTTT. This translates into CASSWTATGTEAFF. V usage is TRBV28 and J usage is TRBJ1-1; D unclear. Per the germline V gene, CDR1 is MDHEN and CDR2 is SYDVKM. This CDR3 region has 14 residues. V dropped 4 bases and J dropped 5 bases, with 14 bases sitting between them.

The chain joins TRBV19 to TRBJ1-6, with D tentatively TRBD1 (6 bases). V lost 5 bases and J 9 bases, leaving 11 bases between the germline ends. CDR3 length: 13 residues. From germline, CDR1 is LNHDA and CDR2 SQIVND (reference sequence). As DNA, the CDR3 is TGTGCCAGTAGTCCGAACAGGGTTTCACCCCTCCACTTT. It specifies CASSPNRVSPLHF.

The chain is built from TRBV15 and TRBJ2-6, with 8 bases lining up with TRBD1. This CDR3 region has 15 residues. Germline V gene lookup returns CDR1 LNHNV and CDR2 YYDKDF (reference sequence). Trimming took 3 bases from V and 16 from J; bases not matched to a gene: 14. The CDR3 region is CATSSSDLGTGVLTF. CDR3 DNA sequence: TGTGCCACCAGCAGTTCCGACCTAGGGACAGGAGTTCTGACTTTC. Full variable domain (rest looked up from reference TRBV15 and TRBJ2-6): DAMVIQNPRYQVTQFGKPVTLSCSQTLNHNVMYWYQQKSSQAPKLLFHYYDKDFNNEADTPDNFQSRRPNTSFCFLDIRSPGLGDTAMYLCATSSSDLGTGVLTFGAGSRLTVL.

The V gene is TRBV9, the J gene TRBJ1-6; D gene uncertain. CDR3 length: 13 residues. Germline assignment: CDR1 SGDLS and CDR2 YYNGEE. V lost 7 bases and J 7 bases, leaving 12 bases between the germline ends. Here the CDR3 reads CASRAGGNSPLHF. CDR3 in DNA: TGTGCCAGCCGCGCAGGAGGGAATTCACCCCTCCACTTT.

The chain carries TRBV6-6 and TRBJ2-1, with D maybe TRBD1 (6 bases). The V gene's germline CDR1 is MNHNY and CDR2 SVGAGI (reference sequence). V gave up 6 bases and J gave up 2 bases, with 14 bases separating them. The CDR3 totals 15 residues. CDR3 residues: CASRSPGTTYNEQFF. Here the CDR3 DNA reads TGTGCCAGCAGGTCCCCCGGGACAACCTACAATGAGCAGTTCTTC.